The clone carrying this T cell receptor beta chain was recorded only once. The record originates from a study of blood T cell repertoires in COVID-19. Whole-study context: Researchers got acute and convalescent COVID-19 samples from the United States, Italy and Spain. PBMCs, B-cell-depleted T cells, or T cells provided the cDNA or gDNA that made up the material.

In the source study's methods: Scientists estimated how many nucleated cells there were by amplifying reference gene primers. Method: immunoSEQ multiplex PCR; TCRdb's copy keeps in-frame clones and lacks some. V and J calls and clone size are given by that table; D and trimming were obtained from the DNA. The sample has 100,000 or so clones; about 90% are singletons. Germline CDR1 LGHDT, CDR2 YNNKEL (reference sequence). The CDR3 sequence is 18 residues long. V shed 6 bases and J 0 bases; nucleotides not matched to a gene: 6. This TCR was sampled from a woman aged 45-65 years in a cohort sampled during active COVID-19. The sample comprised peripheral blood. The chain joins TRBV3-1 (or the pseudogene TRBV3-2) to TRBJ2-1; 15 bases line up with TRBD2. This CDR3 is CASSPGTSGRNSYNEQFF. In DNA form, the CDR3 reads TGTGCCAGCAGTCCCGGGACTAGCGGGAGGAACTCCTACAATGAGCAGTTCTTC.